The 13 T cell receptor beta chains presented below share a single source sample, sequenced in a study of T cells in Graves' hyperthyroidism and ophthalmopathy. Amplified regions were TCR beta CDR3 sequences from RNA transcripts. Researchers ran a first-round RT-PCR on the TCR CDR3 using the HTBI primer set. One entry per CDR3 protein results from TCRdb running MiXCR on the multiplex PCR reads. Found here are hundreds of thousands of distinct CDR3 sequences, just under 45% of them singletons; the top ten hold 6.5% to 9%. Material: peripheral blood or thyroid tissue (not recorded which). These receptors all stem from an adult man with Graves' disease, either hyperthyroidism or ophthalmopathy (not recorded which).

The V call is TRBV4-1, the J call TRBJ2-5, with a weak D call TRBD1 (5 bases). The V gene's germline CDR1 is MGHRA and CDR2 YSYEKL. V was shortened by 3 bases and J by 3 bases, with 14 bases between the two germline ends. This CDR3 has 15 residues. The chain's CDR3 is CASSQGTRAEETQYF. DNA for the CDR3: TGCGCCAGCAGCCAGGGAACCAGGGCCGAAGAGACCCAGTACTTC.

Notes on this clonotype: A much larger clone sits a single nucleotide away, making a read error possible. This chain joins TRBV7-9 and TRBJ2-7; D is unresolved. Germline-derived CDR1 and CDR2 are SEHNR and FQNEAQ (reference sequence). Trimming took off 5 bases at V and 5 bases at J, with 7 bases between the two ends. The CDR3 totals 11 residues. Here the CDR3 reads CASSVEHEQYF. CDR3 DNA sequence: TGTGCCAGCAGCGTTGAACACGAGCAGTACTTC.

At least ten counts were recorded for this clonotype. The chain is built from TRBV5-1 and TRBJ1-3; D ambiguous. CDR3 length equals 14 residues. Germline-derived CDR1 and CDR2 are SGHRS and YFSETQ. Trimming stripped 0 bases from V and 3 bases from J, with 7 bases between. CDR3 nucleotides: TGCGCCAGCAGCTTGGTTGGGTTTGGAAACACCATATATTTT. Translating gives CASSLVGFGNTIYF.

This clonotype was picked up a small number of times. The rearrangement joins TRBV6-2 or TRBV6-3 to TRBJ1-5; D gene uncertain. This CDR3 comprises 15 residues. The V gene's germline CDR1 is MNHEY and CDR2 SVGEGT. The V end was cut by 0 bases, the J end by 9 bases, with 15 bases between. The CDR3 loop is CASSYSVADQWPQHF. CDR3 bases: TGTGCCAGCAGTTACTCAGTGGCGGACCAATGGCCCCAGCATTTT.

This clonotype came up many times. This rearrangement joins TRBV9 to TRBJ1-6; no definite D call. This CDR3 is 12 amino acids long. CDR1 is SGDLS, CDR2 YYNGEE, per germline. Trimming took off 3 bases at V and 9 bases at J, with 7 bases between the two ends. The CDR3 DNA is TGTGCCAGCAGCGATGGGTTTTCACCCCTCCACTTT. This codes for CASSDGFSPLHF. Filled out from reference TRBV9 and TRBJ1-6, the complete variable domain reads DSGVTQTPKHLITATGQRVTLRCSPRSGDLSVYWYQQSLDQGLQFLIQYYNGEERAKGNILERFSAQQFPDLHSELNLSSLELGDSALYFCASSDGFSPLHFGNGTRLTVT.

Many counts were recorded for this clonotype. The V call is TRBV7-8, the J call TRBJ2-5; D remains unclear. The CDR3 loop spans 12 amino acids. CDR1 and CDR2 from the germline V gene are SGHVS and FQNEAQ. Trimming removed 2 bases at V and 4 bases at J, with 5 bases between. The DNA of the CDR3 is TGTGCCAGCAGCTTAACCCTAGAGACCCAGTACTTC. It translates to CASSLTLETQYF. The full variable domain, completed using reference TRBV7-8 and TRBJ2-5, is GAGVSQSPRYKVAKRGQDVALRCDPISGHVSLFWYQQALGQGPEFLTYFQNEAQLDKSGLPSDRFFAERPEGSVSTLKIQRTQQEDSAVYLCASSLTLETQYFGPGTRLLVL.

This clonotype was detected ten times or more. CDR3 sequence (DNA): TGTGCCAGCAGCCTCCGGGGGGACGGGGAGACCCAGTACTTC. It is translated as CASSLRGDGETQYF. This chain links TRBV7-8 with TRBJ2-5, with 7 bases matching TRBD2. Germline V lookup: CDR1 SGHVS, CDR2 FQNEAQ. The V and J ends lost 5 bases and 5 bases, in that order; junction bases with no gene match: 8. The CDR3 length is 14 residues.

This clonotype was counted a few times. J is TRBJ2-5 and V is TRBV29-1; 7 bases are a match to TRBD2. Trimming at V came to 8 bases and at J to 2 bases, leaving 8 bases not matched to a gene. There are 13 residues in the CDR3. Germline CDR1 and CDR2: SQVTM and ANQGSEA. The CDR3 DNA sequence: TGCAGCCTTGGGTCGGGGGGACAAGAGACCCAGTACTTC. Translated, it gives CSLGSGGQETQYF. Combining the CDR3 with reference TRBV29-1 and TRBJ2-5 gives the whole variable domain SAVISQKPSRDICQRGTSLTIQCQVDSQVTMMFWYRQQPGQSLTLIATANQGSEATYESGFVIDKFPISRPNLTFSTLTVSNMSPEDSSIYLCSLGSGGQETQYFGPGTRLLVL.

This clonotype has just a few counts. The V gene is TRBV5-5, the J gene TRBJ1-3; tentatively, D is TRBD1 (5 bases). V was trimmed by 1 base and J by 0 bases, leaving 11 bases between them. The CDR3 has 16 amino acids. Per germline, CDR1 SGHKS and CDR2 YYEKEE (reference sequence). In DNA form, the CDR3 reads TGTGCCAGCAGCTTGAGGGGCGATGGCTCTGGAAACACCATATATTTT. Residues: CASSLRGDGSGNTIYF.

This clonotype appeared a few times. V is TRBV7-2 and J is TRBJ2-2; maybe TRBD1 (6 bases). CDR3 size: 16 residues. Germline assignment: CDR1 SGHTA and CDR2 FQGNSA. V gave up 2 bases and J gave up 7 bases, with 17 bases separating them. DNA for the CDR3: TGTGCCAGCAGCTTAAGGGGGACAAGTAATGTCGGGGAGCTGTTTTTT. This gives the protein CASSLRGTSNVGELFF.

This clonotype was detected only a few times. The chain has TRBV24-1 and TRBJ2-5; D unresolved. V shed 9 bases and J shed 2 bases, with 0 bases lying between them. Germline loops: CDR1 KGHDR, CDR2 SFDVKD. CDR3 length equals 9 residues. For the CDR3, the DNA is TGTGCCACCCAAGAGACCCAGTACTTC. This sequence encodes CATQETQYF.

This rearrangement joins TRBV7-8 to TRBJ1-1; 9 nucleotides line up with TRBD1. Germline V gene lookup returns CDR1 SGHVS and CDR2 FQNEAQ. CDR3 size: 16 residues. The V gene end was trimmed by 6 bases and the J gene end by 4 bases; junction bases not matched to a gene: 12. CDR3 sequence (DNA): TGTGCCAGCAGAACCTCACCGGGACAGGGTAGCACTGAAGCTTTCTTT. It encodes CASRTSPGQGSTEAFF.

This clonotype has ten or more counts. The CDR3 is CSARGGTGQETQYF. DNA of the CDR3: TGCAGTGCTAGAGGGGGGACAGGGCAAGAGACCCAGTACTTC. The chain uses TRBV20-1 and TRBJ2-5, with 9 bases fitting TRBD1. The CDR3 has 14 amino acids. Germline trimming cut 1 base from V and 2 bases from J; bases unmatched to any gene: 2. Looked up from germline, CDR1 is DFQATT and CDR2 is SNEGSKA (reference sequence).